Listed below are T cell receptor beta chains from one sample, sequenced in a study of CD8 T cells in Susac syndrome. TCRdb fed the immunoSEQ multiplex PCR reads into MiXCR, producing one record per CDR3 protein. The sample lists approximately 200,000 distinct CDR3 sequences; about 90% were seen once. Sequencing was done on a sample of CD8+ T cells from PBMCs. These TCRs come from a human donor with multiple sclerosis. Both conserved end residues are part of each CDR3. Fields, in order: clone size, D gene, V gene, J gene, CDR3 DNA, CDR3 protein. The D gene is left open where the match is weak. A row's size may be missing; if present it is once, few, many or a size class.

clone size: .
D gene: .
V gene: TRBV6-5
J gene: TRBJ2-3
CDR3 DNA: TGTGCCAGCAGTTACCATCCTTCTAGCACAGATACGCAGTATTTT
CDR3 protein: CASSYHPSSTDTQYF

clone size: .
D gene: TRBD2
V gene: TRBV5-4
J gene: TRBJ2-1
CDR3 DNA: TGTGCCAGCAGCTTGGGGGAGCGGGAGGCGAGAAATGAGCAGTTCTTC
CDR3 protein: CASSLGEREARNEQFF

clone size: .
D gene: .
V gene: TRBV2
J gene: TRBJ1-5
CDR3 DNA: TGTGCCAGCAGTACGGGAGATAGCAATCAGCCCCAGCATTTT
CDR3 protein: CASSTGDSNQPQHF

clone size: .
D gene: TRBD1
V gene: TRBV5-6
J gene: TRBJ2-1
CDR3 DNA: TGTGCCAGCAGCTTTGGACAGGGGGCTTACAATGAGCAGTTCTTC
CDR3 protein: CASSFGQGAYNEQFF

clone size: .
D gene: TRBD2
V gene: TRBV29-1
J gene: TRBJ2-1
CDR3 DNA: TGCAGCGTTGAGGGGACTAGCGGGAGGCCTAGCTCCTACAATGAGCAGTTCTTC
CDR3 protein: CSVEGTSGRPSSYNEQFF

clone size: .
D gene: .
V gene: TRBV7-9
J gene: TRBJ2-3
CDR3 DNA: TGTGCCAGCAGAAGGACTGGTGGCACAGATACGCAGTATTTT
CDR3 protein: CASRRTGGTDTQYF

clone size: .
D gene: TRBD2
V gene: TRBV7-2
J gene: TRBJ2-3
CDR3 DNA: TGTGCCAGCAGCTTAGGACTAGCGCACACAGATACGCAGTATTTT
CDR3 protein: CASSLGLAHTDTQYF

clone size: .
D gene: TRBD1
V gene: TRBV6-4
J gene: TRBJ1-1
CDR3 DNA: TGTGCCAGCAGGGACAGGGACGGGGACTCGGGAACTGAAGCTTTCTTT
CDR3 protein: CASRDRDGDSGTEAFF

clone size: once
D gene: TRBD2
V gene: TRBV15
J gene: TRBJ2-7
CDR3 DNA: TGTGCCACCAGCAGAGTGGGGCCCATCCCGACCACTAGCGGGATTAACGAGCAGTACTTC
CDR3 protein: CATSRVGPIPTTSGINEQYF

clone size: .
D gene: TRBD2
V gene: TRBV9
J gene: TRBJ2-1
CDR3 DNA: TGTGCCAGCAGCGTCAGGGCTAGCGGGAGCCACAATGAGCAGTTCTTC
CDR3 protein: CASSVRASGSHNEQFF

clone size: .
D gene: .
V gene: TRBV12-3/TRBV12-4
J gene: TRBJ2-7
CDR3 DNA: TGTGCCAGCAGTTCCCCCCCCGGACTGGACCCGGACTACGAGCAGTACTTC
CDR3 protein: CASSSPPGLDPDYEQYF

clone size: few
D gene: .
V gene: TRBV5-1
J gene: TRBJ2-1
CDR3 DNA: TGCGCCAGCAGCCCGGACTACTCTTTTGACAATGAGCAGTTCTTC
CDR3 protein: CASSPDYSFDNEQFF

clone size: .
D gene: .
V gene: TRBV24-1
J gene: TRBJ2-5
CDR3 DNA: TGTGCCACCAGTGCAAACAGGGAAGAGACCCAGTACTTC
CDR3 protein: CATSANREETQYF

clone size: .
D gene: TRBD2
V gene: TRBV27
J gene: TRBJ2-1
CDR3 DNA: TGTGCCAGCAGTTTGACTAGCGGGAGAGTGAATGAGCAGTTCTTC
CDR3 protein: CASSLTSGRVNEQFF

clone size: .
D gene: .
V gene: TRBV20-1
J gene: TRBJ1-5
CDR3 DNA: TGCAGTGCTGGTATGCCCCAGCATTTT
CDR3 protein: CSAGMPQHF

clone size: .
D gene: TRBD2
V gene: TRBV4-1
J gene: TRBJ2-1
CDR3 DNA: TGCGCCAGCAGCCAGGCGGGGGGCCCCGAGGGAAATGAGCAGTTCTTC
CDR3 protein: CASSQAGGPEGNEQFF

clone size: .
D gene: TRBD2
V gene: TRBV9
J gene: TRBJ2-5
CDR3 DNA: TGTGCCAGCAGCGTAGGGGCTAGCGGGGGGAACCAAGAGACCCAGTACTTC
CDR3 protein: CASSVGASGGNQETQYF

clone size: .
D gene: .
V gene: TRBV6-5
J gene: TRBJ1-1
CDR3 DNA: TGTGCCAGCAGTTACTACGGTGAAGCTTTCTTT
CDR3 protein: CASSYYGEAFF

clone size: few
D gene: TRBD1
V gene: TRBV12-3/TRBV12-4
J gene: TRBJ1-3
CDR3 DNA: TGTGCCAGCAGTTTGACAGGGTTCTCTGGAAACACCATATATTTT
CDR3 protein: CASSLTGFSGNTIYF

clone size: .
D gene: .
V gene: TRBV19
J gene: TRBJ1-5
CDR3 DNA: TGTGCCAGTAGTATAGAACCGGGACTGGCTAATCAGCCCCAGCATTTT
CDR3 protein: CASSIEPGLANQPQHF

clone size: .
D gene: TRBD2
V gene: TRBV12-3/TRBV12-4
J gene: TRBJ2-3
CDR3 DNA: TGTGCCAGCAGTTTTGTGGGGGGGGCAGATACGCAGTATTTT
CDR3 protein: CASSFVGGADTQYF

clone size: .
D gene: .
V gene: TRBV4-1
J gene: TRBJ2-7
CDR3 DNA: TGCGCCAGCAGCCAATCTTGGGCGGAATCCTACGAGCAGTACTTC
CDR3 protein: CASSQSWAESYEQYF

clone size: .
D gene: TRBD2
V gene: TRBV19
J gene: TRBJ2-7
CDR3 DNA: TGTGCCAGAAGGCTGGCGGGAGGGTACGAGCAGTACTTC
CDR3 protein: CARRLAGGYEQYF

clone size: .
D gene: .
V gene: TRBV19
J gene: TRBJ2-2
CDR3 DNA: TGTGCCAGTAGTGTTACAGCGACCGGGGAGCTGTTTTTT
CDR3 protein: CASSVTATGELFF

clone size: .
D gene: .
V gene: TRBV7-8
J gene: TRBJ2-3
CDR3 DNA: TGTGCCAGCAGCCTGCACAGGGAGAGCACAGATACGCAGTATTTT
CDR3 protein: CASSLHRESTDTQYF

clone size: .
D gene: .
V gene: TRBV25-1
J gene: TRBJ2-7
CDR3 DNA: TGTGCCAGCAGTGATCCCCGGACTGCGGCCTACGAGCAGTACTTC
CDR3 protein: CASSDPRTAAYEQYF

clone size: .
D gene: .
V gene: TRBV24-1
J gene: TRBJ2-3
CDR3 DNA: TGTGCCACCAGGGCGTCCACCACAGATACGCAGTATTTT
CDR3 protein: CATRASTTDTQYF

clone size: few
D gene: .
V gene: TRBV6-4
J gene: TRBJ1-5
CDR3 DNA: TGTGCCAGCAGCCCGACAGTTAATCAGCCCCAGCATTTT
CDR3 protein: CASSPTVNQPQHF

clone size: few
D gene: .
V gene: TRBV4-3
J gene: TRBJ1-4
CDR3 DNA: TGCGCCAGCAGCCGTTCGCCCGGACCCGGGTGGGAAAAACTGTTTTTT
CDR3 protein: CASSRSPGPGWEKLFF

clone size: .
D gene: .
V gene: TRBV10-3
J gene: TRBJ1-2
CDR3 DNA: TGTGCCATCAGTGAGTCCTTAGACTATGGCTACACCTTC
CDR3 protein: CAISESLDYGYTF

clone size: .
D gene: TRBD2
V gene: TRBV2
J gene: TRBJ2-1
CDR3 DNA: TGTGCCAGCAGCAAGGCTAGCGGGAGAATAAATGAGCAGTTCTTC
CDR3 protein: CASSKASGRINEQFF

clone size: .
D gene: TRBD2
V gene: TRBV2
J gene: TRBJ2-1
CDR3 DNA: TGTGCCAGCATTGAAGGACTAGCGGGATACAATGAGCAGTTCTTC
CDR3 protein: CASIEGLAGYNEQFF

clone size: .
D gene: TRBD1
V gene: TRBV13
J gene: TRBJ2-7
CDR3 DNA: TGTGCCAGCAGCGCCTCCGGACAGGGATCCTACGAGCAGTACTTC
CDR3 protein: CASSASGQGSYEQYF

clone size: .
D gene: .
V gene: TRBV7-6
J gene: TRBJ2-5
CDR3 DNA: TGTGCCAGCAGCTTAATGAGTATGGGCAGTGAGACCCAGTACTTC
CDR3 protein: CASSLMSMGSETQYF

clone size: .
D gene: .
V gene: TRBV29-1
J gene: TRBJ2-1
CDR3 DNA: TGCAGCGTTGATTCCCCGTTTGGGCAGTTCTTC
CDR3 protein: CSVDSPFGQFF

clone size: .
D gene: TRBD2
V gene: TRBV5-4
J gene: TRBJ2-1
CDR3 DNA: TGTGCCAGCAGCTGGACTAGAGCCGACAATGAGCAGTTCTTC
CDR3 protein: CASSWTRADNEQFF

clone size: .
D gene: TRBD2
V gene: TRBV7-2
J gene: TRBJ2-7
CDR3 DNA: TGTGCCAGCAGCCTACCACTGGGGACTAGAACCACCTACGAGCAGTACTTC
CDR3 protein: CASSLPLGTRTTYEQYF

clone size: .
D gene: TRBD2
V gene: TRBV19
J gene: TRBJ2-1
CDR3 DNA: TGTGCCAGTAGTATTGGTCCCGGACTAGATTACAATGAGCAGTTCTTC
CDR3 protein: CASSIGPGLDYNEQFF

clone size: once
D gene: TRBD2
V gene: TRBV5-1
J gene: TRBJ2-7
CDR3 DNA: TGCGCCAGCAGCCAACGAGGGGCGGGAGTGTCCTACGAGCAGTACTTC
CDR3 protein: CASSQRGAGVSYEQYF

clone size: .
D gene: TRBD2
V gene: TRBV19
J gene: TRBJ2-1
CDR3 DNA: TGTGCCAGTAGTGTGACAGCGGGAGTCTACAATGAGCAGTTCTTC
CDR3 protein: CASSVTAGVYNEQFF

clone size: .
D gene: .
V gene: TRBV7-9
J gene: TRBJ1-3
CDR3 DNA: TGTGCCAGCAGGCCCGGGGGAGGGAGAGACTCTGGAAACACCATATATTTT
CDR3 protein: CASRPGGGRDSGNTIYF

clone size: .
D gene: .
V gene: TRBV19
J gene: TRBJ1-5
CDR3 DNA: TGTGCCAGTAGTATATACGAAAGTCAGCCCCAGCATTTT
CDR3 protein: CASSIYESQPQHF

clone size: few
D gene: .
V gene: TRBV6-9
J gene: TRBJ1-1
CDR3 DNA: TGTGCCAGCAGCCCGGAAATGAACACTGAAGCTTTCTTT
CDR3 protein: CASSPEMNTEAFF

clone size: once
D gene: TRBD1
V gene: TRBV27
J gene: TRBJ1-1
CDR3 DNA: TGTGCCAGCAGACAGGGGAGTTTAACTGAAGCTTTCTTT
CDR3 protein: CASRQGSLTEAFF

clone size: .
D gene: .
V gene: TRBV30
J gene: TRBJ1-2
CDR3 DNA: TGTGCCTGGAGGGGACTGTGGGAGGACTATGGCTACACCTTC
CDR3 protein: CAWRGLWEDYGYTF

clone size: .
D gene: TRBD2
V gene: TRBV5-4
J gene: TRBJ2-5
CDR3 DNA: TGTGCCAGCAGCCCCGAGTGGGGTAGCGGGGGGGGAGAGACCCAGTACTTC
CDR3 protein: CASSPEWGSGGGETQYF

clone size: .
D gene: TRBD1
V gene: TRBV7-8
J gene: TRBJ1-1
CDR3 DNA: TGTGCCAGCAGCTGGTACCCTACAGGGGCCAAGGCTGAAGCTTTCTTT
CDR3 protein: CASSWYPTGAKAEAFF

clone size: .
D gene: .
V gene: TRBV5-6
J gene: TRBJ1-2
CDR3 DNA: TGTGCCAGCAGCTTGGGGGAGAGCTATGGCTACACCTTC
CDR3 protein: CASSLGESYGYTF

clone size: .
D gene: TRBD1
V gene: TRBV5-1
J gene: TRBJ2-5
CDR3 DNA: TGCGCCAGCAGCTTGAGTGTCGGACAGGCCGGGGATGAGACCCAGTACTTC
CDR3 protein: CASSLSVGQAGDETQYF

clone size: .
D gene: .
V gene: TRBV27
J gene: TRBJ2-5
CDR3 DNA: TGTGCCAGCAGCCGTTTCGGCGGGACGGAGACCCAGTACTTC
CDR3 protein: CASSRFGGTETQYF

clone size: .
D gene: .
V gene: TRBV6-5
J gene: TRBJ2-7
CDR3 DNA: TGTGCCAGCAGTTACTATCCCGAAGGGGACCTAGGCTACGAGCAGTACTTC
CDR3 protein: CASSYYPEGDLGYEQYF

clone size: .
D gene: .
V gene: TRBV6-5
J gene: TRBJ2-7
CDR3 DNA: TGTGCCAGCACCTCCCCGGGACCCCTGACTGAGCAGTACTTC
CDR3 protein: CASTSPGPLTEQYF

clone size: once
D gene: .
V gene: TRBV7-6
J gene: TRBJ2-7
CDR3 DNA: TGTGCCAGCAGCTTTTTCCACGACGAGCAGTACTTC
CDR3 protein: CASSFFHDEQYF

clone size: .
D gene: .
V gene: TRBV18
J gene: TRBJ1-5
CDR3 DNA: TGTGCCAGCTCACCGTCCGGGGGCGCAGATAGCAATCAGCCCCAGCATTTT
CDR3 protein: CASSPSGGADSNQPQHF

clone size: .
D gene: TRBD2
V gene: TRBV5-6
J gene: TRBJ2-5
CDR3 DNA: TGTGCCAGCAGCGAGACTAGCGGGAGACTGGAAGAGACCCAGTACTTC
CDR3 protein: CASSETSGRLEETQYF